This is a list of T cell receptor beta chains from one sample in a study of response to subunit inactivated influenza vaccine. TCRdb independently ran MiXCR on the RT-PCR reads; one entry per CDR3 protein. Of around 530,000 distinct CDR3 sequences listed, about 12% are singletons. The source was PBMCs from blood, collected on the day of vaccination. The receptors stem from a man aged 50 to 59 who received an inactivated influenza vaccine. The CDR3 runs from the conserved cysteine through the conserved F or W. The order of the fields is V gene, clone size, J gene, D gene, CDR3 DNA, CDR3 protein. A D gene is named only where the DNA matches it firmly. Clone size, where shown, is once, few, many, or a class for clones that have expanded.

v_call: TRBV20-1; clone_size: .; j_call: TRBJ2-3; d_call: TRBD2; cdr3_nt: TGCAGTGCTAGAGCCCGCGGGAGGGCCTGGGCAGATACGCAGTATTTT; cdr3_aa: CSARARGRAWADTQYF
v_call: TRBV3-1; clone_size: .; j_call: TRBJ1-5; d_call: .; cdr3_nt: TGTGCAACAGGGAGAGTCGATCAGCCCCAGCATTTT; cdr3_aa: CATGRVDQPQHF
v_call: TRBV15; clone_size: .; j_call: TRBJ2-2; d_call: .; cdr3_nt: TGTGCCACCAGCAGAGGTCTCGAGACCGGGGAGCTGTTTTTT; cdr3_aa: CATSRGLETGELFF
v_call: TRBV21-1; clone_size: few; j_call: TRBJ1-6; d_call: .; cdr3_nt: TGTGCCAGCAGCAAAGAGTTGCAACAGGGGCCAGCCACCCTCCACTTT; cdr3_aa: CASSKELQQGPATLHF
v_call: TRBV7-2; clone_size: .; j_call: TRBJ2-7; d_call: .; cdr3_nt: TGTGCCAGCAGCTTTACATCACAGAGTTCCTACGAGCAGTACTTC; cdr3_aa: CASSFTSQSSYEQYF
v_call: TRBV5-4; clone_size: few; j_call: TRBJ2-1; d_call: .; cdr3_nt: TGTGCCAGCAGCAGTACAGCGGTGGGGACAAATGAGCAGTTCTTC; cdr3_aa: CASSSTAVGTNEQFF
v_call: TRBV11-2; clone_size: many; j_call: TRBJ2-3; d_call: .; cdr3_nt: TGTGCCAGCAGCTTAGATCGGGGCGGGGCGGCAGATACGCAGTATTTT; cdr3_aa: CASSLDRGGAADTQYF
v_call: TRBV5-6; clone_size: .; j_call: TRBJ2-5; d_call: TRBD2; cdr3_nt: TGTGCCAGCAGCTCGTCGACTAGCTGGGAGACCCAGTACTTC; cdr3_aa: CASSSSTSWETQYF
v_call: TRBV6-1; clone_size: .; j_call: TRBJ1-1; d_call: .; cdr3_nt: TGTGCCAGCAGTGAGGCATTGGGAACTGAAGCTTTCTTT; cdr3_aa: CASSEALGTEAFF
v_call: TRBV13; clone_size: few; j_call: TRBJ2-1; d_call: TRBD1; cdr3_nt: TGTGCCAGCAGCTTATTCGGGACAGGGGGCAGAAATGAGCAGTTCTTC; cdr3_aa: CASSLFGTGGRNEQFF
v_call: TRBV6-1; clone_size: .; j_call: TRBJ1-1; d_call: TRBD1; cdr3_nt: TGTGCCAGCAGTCGCCCCTCAGGGGGTTACACTGAAGCTTTCTTT; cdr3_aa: CASSRPSGGYTEAFF
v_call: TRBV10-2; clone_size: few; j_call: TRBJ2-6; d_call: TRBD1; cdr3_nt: TGCGCCAGCAGTGAGTCCGGGGACAGTTCTTTCTCTGGGGCCAACGTCCTGACTTTC; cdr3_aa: CASSESGDSSFSGANVLTF
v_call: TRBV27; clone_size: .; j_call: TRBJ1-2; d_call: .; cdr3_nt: TGTGCCAGCAGTTTCAGGCAGGGTGGTGGCTACACCTTC; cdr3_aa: CASSFRQGGGYTF
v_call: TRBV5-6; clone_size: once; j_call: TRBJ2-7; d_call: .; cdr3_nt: TGTGCCAGCAGCTTCCTATTATACGAGCAGTACTTC; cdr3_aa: CASSFLLYEQYF
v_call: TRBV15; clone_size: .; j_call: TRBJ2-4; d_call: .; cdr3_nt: TGTGCCACCAGCAGAGATCGAAGACAATCAGCCAAAAACATTCAGTACTTC; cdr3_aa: CATSRDRRQSAKNIQYF
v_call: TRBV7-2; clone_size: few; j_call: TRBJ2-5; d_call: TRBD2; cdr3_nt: TGTGCCAGCAGCTTAGACGGTAGCGGGGGTTGGGAGACCCAGTACTTC; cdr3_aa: CASSLDGSGGWETQYF
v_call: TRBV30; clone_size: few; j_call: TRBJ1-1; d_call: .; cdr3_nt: TGTGCCTGGAAGTGGGCGGTCACTGAAGCTTTCTTT; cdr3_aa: CAWKWAVTEAFF
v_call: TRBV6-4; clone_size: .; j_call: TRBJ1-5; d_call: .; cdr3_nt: TGTGCCAGCAGCGCATCAGGGGACGCCAATCAGCCCCAGCATTTT; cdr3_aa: CASSASGDANQPQHF
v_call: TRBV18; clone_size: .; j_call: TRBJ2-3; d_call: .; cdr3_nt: TGTGCCAGCTCACCGGACAGTCATACGCAGTATTTT; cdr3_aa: CASSPDSHTQYF
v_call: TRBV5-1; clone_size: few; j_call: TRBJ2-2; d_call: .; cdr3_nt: TGCGCCAGCAGCCGGGAAACGAACACCGGGGAGCTGTTTTTT; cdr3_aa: CASSRETNTGELFF
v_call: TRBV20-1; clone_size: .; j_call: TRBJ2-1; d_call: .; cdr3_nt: TGCAGTGCTAGCCCTATTAAGGGGAGCTCCTACAATGAGCAGTTCTTC; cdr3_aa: CSASPIKGSSYNEQFF
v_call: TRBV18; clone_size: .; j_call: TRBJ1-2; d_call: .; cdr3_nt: TGTGCCAGCTCAGCGCCAATCGGGTTGATCTATGGCTACACCTTC; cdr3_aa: CASSAPIGLIYGYTF
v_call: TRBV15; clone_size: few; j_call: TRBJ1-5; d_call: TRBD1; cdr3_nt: TGTGCCACCAGCAGAGGGAGAGGACAGGGGGCCGTTCAGCCCCAGCATTTT; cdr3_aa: CATSRGRGQGAVQPQHF
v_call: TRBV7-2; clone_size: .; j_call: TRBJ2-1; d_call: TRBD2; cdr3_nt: TGTGCCAGCAGCCCACTAGCGGGGGGGCCGAGGGAGCAGTTCTTC; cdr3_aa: CASSPLAGGPREQFF
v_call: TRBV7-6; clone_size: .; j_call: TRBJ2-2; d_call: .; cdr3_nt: TGTGCCAGCAGCTTAGCCGACACCAGAGGCACCGGGGAGCTGTTTTTT; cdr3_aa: CASSLADTRGTGELFF
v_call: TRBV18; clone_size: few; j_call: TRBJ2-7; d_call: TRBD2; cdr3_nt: TGTGCCAGCTCACCGGCCGTCCTAGCGGGGATCGAGCAGTACTTC; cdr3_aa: CASSPAVLAGIEQYF
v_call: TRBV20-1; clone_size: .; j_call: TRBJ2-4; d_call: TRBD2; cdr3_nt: TGCAGTGCTATCGGAGTAGCGGGGGGGCTGGAACTAGCCAAAAACATTCAGTACTTC; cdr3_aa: CSAIGVAGGLELAKNIQYF
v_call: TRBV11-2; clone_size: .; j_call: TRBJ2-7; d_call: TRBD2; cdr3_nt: TGTGCCAGCAGCTTAGAGGGGACTAGCGGGAGCGAGCAGTACTTC; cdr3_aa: CASSLEGTSGSEQYF
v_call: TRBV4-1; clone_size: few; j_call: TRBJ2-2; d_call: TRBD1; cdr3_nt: TGCGCCAGCAGCCATCCCGGACAGGGGTCCGGGGAGCTGTTTTTT; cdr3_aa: CASSHPGQGSGELFF